This T cell receptor (beta chain) was found in a study of spatial heterogeneity in lung cancer. At the level of the study: Beta-chain sequences were consistently detected more often than alpha-chain sequences. The average appearance count of each unique TCR and UMI combination in raw reads was more than ten.

One entry per CDR3 protein, called by TCRdb with MiXCR from the 5' RACE reads. The sample contains approximately 3,000 distinct CDR3 sequences, roughly 40% of which appear only once. The time point is: sample taken at primary tumor resection. Unsorted whole RNA from tumor, nontumor lung or frozen PBMC underwent sequencing. The 70 or so donors had untreated early-stage non-small cell lung cancer. Trimming shortened V by 2 bases and J by 4 bases, and 10 bases separated the two germline ends. The CDR3 has 14 amino acids. Germline lookup yields CDR1 SGHAT and CDR2 FQNNGV. This clonotype was observed many times.

The V and J genes are TRBV11-2 and TRBJ2-3, with no clear D. The sequence was obtained from a male donor with early-stage non-small cell lung cancer. The source was PBMCs, collected at surgery. Here the CDR3 DNA reads TGTGCCAGCAGCTTATCTCGCAACCCAGATACGCAGTATTTT. Residues: CASSLSRNPDTQYF.